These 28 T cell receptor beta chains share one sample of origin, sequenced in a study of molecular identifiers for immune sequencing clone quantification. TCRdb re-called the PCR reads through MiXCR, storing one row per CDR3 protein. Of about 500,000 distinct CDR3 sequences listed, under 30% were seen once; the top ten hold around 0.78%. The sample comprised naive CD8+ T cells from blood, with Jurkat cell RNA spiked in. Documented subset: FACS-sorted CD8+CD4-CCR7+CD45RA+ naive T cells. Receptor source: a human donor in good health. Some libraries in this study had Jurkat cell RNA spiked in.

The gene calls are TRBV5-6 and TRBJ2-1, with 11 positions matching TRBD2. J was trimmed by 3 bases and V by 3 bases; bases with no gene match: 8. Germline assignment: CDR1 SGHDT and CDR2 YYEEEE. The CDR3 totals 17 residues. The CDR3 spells CASSSRPGLADYNEQFF. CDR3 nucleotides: TGTGCCAGCAGCTCTCGGCCGGGACTAGCGGACTACAATGAGCAGTTCTTC. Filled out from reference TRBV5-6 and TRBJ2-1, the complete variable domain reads DAGVTQSPTHLIKTRGQQVTLRCSPKSGHDTVSWYQQALGQGPQFIFQYYEEEERQRGNFPDRFSGHQFPNYSSELNVNALLLGDSALYLCASSSRPGLADYNEQFFGPGTRLTVL.

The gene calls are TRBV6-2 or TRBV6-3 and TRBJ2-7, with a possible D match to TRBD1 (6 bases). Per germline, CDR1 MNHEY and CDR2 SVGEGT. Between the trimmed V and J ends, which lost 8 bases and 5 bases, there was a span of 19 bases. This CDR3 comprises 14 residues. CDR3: CASGDPGVVDEQYF. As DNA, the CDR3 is TGTGCCAGCGGTGACCCAGGGGTAGTCGACGAGCAGTACTTC.

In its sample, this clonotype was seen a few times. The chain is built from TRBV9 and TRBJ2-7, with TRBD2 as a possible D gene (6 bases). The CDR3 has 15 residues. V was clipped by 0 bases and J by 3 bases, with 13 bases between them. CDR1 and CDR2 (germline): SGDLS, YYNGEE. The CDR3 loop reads CASSVAVGGGYEQYF. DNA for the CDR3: TGTGCCAGCAGCGTAGCAGTCGGGGGAGGCTACGAGCAGTACTTC.

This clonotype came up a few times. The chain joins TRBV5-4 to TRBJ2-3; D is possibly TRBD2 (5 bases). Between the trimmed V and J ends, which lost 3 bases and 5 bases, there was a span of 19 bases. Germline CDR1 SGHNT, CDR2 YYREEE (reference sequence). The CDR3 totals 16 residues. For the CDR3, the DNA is TGTGCCAGCAGCTCCTACAGCGGCCCCCTCGGAGATACGCAGTATTTT. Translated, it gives CASSSYSGPLGDTQYF.

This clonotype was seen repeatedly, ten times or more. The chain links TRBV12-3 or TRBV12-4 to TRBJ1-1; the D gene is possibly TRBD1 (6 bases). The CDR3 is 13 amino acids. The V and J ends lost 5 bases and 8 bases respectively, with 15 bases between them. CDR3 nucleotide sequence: TGTGCCAGCAGTGCCACCGAACAGGGAGAAGCTTTCTTT. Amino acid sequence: CASSATEQGEAFF.

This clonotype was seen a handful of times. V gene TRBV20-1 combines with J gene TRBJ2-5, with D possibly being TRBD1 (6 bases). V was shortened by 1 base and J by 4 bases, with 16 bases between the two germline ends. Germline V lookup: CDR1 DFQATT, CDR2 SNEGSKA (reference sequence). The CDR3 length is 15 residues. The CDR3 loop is CSARALGQNLETQYF. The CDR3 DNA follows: TGCAGTGCTAGAGCCCTAGGACAGAATTTAGAGACCCAGTACTTC.

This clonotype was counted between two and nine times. The chain's CDR3 is CATATTSGRRDTQYF. The CDR3, as DNA: TGTGCCACCGCCACGACTAGCGGGAGACGAGATACGCAGTATTTT. This rearrangement joins TRBV28 to TRBJ2-3, with 12 bases fitting TRBD2. This CDR3 contains 15 residues. Trimming removed 10 bases from V and 5 bases from J; junction bases left unmatched: 10. Germline CDR1 is MDHEN and CDR2 is SYDVKM.

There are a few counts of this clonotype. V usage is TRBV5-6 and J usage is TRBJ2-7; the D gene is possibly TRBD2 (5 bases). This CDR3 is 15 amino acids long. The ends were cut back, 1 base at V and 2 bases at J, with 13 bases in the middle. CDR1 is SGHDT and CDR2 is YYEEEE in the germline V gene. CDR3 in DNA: TGTGCCAGCAGCTTGTGGGTAGCGACACCCTACGAGCAGTACTTC. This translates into CASSLWVATPYEQYF.

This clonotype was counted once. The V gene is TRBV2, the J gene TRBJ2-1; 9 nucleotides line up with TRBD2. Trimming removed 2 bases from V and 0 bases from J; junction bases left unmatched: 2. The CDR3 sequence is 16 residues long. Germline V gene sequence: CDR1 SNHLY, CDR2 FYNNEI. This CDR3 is CASSESSGSSYNEQFF. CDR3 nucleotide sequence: TGTGCCAGCAGTGAAAGTAGCGGGAGCTCCTACAATGAGCAGTTCTTC.

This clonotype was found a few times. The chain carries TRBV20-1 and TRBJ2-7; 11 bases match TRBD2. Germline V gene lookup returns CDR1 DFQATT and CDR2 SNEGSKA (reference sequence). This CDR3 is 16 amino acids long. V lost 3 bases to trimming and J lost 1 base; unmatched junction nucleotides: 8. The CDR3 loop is CSASAVGTSGSYEQYF. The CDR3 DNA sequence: TGCAGTGCTAGCGCCGTCGGGACTAGCGGATCCTACGAGCAGTACTTC.

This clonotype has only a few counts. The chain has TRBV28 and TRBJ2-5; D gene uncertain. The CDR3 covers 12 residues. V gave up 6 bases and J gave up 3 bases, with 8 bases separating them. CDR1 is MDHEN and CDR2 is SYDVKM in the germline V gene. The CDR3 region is CASRHNKETQYF. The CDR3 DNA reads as TGTGCCAGCAGGCACAATAAAGAGACCCAGTACTTC.

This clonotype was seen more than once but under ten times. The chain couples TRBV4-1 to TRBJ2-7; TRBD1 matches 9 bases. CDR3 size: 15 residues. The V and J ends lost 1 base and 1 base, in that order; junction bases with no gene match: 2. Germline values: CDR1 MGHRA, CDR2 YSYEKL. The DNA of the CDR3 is TGCGCCAGCAGCCAAGCGACAGGGGGTTCCTACGAGCAGTACTTC. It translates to CASSQATGGSYEQYF.

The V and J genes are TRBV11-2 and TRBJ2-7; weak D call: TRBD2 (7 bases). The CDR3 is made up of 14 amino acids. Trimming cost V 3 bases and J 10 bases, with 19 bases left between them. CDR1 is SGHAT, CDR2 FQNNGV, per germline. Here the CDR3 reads CASSFARGACEQYF. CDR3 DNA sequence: TGTGCCAGCAGCTTCGCCCGGGGGGCCTGCGAACAGTACTTC.

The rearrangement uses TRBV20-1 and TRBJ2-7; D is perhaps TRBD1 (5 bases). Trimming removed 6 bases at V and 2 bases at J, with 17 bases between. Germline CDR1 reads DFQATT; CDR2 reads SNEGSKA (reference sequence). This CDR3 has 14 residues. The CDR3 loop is CSANARATTYEQYF. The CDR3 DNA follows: TGCAGTGCCAACGCCAGGGCCACTACCTACGAGCAGTACTTC.

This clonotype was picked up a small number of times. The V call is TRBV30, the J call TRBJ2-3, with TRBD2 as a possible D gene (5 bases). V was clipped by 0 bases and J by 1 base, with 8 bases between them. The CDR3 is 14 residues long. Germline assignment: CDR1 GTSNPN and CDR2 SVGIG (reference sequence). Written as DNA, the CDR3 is TGTGCCTGGAGTGTAGCGGCGGGCACAGATACGCAGTATTTT. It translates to CAWSVAAGTDTQYF.

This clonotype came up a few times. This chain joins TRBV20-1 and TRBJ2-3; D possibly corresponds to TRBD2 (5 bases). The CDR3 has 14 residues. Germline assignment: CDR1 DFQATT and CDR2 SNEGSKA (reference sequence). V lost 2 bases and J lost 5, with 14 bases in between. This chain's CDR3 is CSARNSEGLDTQYF. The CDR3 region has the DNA TGCAGTGCTAGAAATAGCGAGGGTTTAGATACGCAGTATTTT.

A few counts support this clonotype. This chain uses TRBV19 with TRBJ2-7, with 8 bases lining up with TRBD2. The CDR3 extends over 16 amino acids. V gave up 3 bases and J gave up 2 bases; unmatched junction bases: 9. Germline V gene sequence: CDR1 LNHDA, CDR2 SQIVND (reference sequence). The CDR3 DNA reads TGTGCCAGTAGTATCCGGGGGGGACAAGTAGCCTACGAGCAGTACTTC. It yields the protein CASSIRGGQVAYEQYF.

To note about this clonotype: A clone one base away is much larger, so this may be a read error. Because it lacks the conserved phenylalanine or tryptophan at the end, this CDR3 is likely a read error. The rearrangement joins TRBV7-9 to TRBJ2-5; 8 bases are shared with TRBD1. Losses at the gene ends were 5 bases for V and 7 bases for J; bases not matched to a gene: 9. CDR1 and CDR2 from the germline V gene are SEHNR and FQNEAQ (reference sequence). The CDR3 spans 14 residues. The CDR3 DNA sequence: TGTGCCAGCAGCCCCCGGACAGGGAGAACGACCCAGTACTCC. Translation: CASSPRTGRTTQYS.

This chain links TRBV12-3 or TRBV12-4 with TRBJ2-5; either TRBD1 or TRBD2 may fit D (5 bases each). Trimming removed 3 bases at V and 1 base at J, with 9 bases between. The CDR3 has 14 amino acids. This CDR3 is CASSFYGAQETQYF. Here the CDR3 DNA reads TGTGCCAGCAGTTTTTACGGGGCCCAAGAGACCCAGTACTTC.

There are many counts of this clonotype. CDR3 bases: TGTGCCAGCAGTGAATGGGGAGACGAGCAGTACTTC. Protein sequence: CASSEWGDEQYF. The chain has TRBV25-1 and TRBJ2-7; D may be TRBD2 (5 bases). This CDR3 region has 12 residues. Germline V gene data show CDR1 as MGHDK and CDR2 as SYGVNS. Trimming shortened V by 1 base and J by 5 bases, and 6 bases separated the two germline ends.

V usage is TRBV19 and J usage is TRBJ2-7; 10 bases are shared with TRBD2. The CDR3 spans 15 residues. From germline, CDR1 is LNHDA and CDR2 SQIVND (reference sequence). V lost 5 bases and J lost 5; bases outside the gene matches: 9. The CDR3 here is CASSSLAGAMNEQYF. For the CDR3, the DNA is TGTGCCAGTAGTTCCCTAGCGGGGGCTATGAACGAGCAGTACTTC.

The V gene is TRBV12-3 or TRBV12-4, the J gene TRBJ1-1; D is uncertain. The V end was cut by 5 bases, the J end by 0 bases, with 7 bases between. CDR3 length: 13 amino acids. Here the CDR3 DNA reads TGTGCCAGCAGTCAACAAGTGAACACTGAAGCTTTCTTT. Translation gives CASSQQVNTEAFF.

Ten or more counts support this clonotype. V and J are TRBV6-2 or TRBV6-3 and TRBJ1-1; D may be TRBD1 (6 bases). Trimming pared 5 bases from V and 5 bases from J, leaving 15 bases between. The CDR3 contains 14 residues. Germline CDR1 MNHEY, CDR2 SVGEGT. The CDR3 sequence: CASSQYSRGTEAFF. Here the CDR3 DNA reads TGTGCCAGCAGTCAATACTCCAGGGGAACTGAAGCTTTCTTT.

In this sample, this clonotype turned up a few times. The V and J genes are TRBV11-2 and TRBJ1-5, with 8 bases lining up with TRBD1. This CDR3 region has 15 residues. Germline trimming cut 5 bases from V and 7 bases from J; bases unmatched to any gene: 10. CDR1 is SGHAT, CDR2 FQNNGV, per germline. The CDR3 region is CASSPGQAPGQPQHF. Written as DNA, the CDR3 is TGTGCCAGCAGCCCGGGACAGGCCCCGGGCCAGCCCCAGCATTTT.

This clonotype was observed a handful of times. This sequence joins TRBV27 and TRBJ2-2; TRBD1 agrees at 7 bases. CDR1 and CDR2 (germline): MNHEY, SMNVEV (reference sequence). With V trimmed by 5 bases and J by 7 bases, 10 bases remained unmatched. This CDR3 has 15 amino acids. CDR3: CASSPRQGTDGELFF. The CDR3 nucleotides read TGTGCCAGCAGTCCCAGACAGGGTACGGACGGGGAGCTGTTTTTT.

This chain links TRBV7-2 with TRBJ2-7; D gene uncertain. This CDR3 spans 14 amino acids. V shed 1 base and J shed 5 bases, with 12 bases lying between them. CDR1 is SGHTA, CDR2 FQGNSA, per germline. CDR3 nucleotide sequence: TGTGCCAGCAGCTTAGTGTTTCCGGGCCACGAGCAGTACTTC. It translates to CASSLVFPGHEQYF. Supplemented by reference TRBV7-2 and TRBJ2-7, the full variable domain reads GAGVSQSPSNKVTEKGKDVELRCDPISGHTALYWYRQSLGQGLEFLIYFQGNSAPDKSGLPSDRFSAERTGGSVSTLTIQRTQQEDSAVYLCASSLVFPGHEQYFGPGTRLTVT.

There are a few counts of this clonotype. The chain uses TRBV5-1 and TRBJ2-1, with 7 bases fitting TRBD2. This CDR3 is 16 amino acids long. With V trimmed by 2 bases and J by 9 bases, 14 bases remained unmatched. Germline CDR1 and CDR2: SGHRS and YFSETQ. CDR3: CASSFDQRGPRTEQFF. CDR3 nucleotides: TGCGCCAGCAGCTTCGACCAGCGGGGCCCCCGGACTGAGCAGTTCTTC.

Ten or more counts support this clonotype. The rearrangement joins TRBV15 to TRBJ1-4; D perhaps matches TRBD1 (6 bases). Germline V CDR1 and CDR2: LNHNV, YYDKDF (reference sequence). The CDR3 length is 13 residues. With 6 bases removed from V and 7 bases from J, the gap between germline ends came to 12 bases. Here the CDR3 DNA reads TGTGCCACCAGAACGGACAGAACTGAAAAACTGTTTTTT. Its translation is CATRTDRTEKLFF.